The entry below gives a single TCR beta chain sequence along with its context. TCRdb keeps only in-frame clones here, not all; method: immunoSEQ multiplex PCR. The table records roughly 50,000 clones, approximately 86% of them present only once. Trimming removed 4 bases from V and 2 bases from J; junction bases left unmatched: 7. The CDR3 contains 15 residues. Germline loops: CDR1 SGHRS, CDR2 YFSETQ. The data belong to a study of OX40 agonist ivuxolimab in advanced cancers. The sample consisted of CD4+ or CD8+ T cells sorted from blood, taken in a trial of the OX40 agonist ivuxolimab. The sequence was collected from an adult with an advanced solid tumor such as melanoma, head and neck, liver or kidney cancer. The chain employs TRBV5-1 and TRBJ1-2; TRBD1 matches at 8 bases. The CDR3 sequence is CASSGGQGGNYGYTF. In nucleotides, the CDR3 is TGCGCCAGCAGCGGCGGACAGGGTGGGAACTATGGCTACACCTTC.